This T cell receptor (beta chain) was retrieved from a study of blood T cell repertoires in COVID-19. Study context: Donors in the United States, Italy and Spain gave samples during acute or convalescent COVID-19. T cells, B-cell-depleted T cells, or PBMCs supplied cDNA or gDNA.

The authors' processing: The authors estimated nucleated cell counts from reference gene primer amplification. The data were produced by immunoSEQ multiplex PCR, yet TCRdb's version contains in-frame clones alone and is incomplete. V, J and clone size are taken as reported in that table, and D and trimming were inferred from the DNA itself. The sample has fewer than 85,000 clones, less than 85% seen once. This clone was seen repeatedly, ten times or more. Germline-derived CDR1 and CDR2 are SGHTA and FQGNSA. This CDR3 has 13 residues. V lost 5 bases and J 0 bases, leaving 7 bases between the germline ends.

The TCR comes from a man aged 55 to 69 with acute or convalescent COVID-19. The chain carries TRBV7-2 and TRBJ1-1; D is uncertain. Sequenced sample: peripheral blood. The CDR3 protein is CASSPRLNTEAFF. CDR3 in DNA: TGTGCCAGCAGCCCCAGGTTGAACACTGAAGCTTTCTTT.